The T cell receptor beta chain described here comes from a study of shared clonotypes between healthy human individuals. Overall study findings and caveats: The naive CD4 repertoires of a few donors were compared, and roughly 5% of clonotypes were shared. Generation of non-shared clonotypes was less probable than generation of clonotypes shared by all four donors.

Deep-level assay runs were performed. Some clones are missing from TCRdb's copy, which holds only in-frame ones; the method was immunoSEQ multiplex PCR. The sample shows about 1.1 million clones, around 77% of them seen only once. Comments on this clone: Its antigen is not known.

The CDR3 runs to 13 residues. Between the trimmed V and J ends, which lost 2 bases and 6 bases, there was a span of 10 bases. The V gene's germline CDR1 is KGHSH and CDR2 LQKENI. Those who donated were healthy HIV-negative adults, with no recent acute infections or vaccinations reported. This TCR was recovered from a man between 18 and 29 years old in good health. Some clones in this sample may be carry-over from other donors' samples. This chain links TRBV18 with TRBJ1-1; a weak D match, TRBD1 (5 bases). The source material was memory CD4+ T cells from PBMCs. Stated subset: CD45RA-negative fraction. CDR3 DNA: TGTGCCAGCTCACCATCCAGGGAGGCTGAAGCTTTCTTT. This codes for CASSPSREAEAFF.